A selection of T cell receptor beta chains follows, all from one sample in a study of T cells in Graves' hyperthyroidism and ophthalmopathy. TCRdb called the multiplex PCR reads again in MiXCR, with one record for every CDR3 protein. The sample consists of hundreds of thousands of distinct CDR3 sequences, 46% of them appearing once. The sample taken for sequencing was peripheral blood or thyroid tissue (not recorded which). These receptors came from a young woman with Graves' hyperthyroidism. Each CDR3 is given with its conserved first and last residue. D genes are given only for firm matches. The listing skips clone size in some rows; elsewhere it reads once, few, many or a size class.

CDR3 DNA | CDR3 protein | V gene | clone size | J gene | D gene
TGTGCCAGCAGTAGTGGCCCAGGGGGGACTGAAGCTTTCTTT | CASSSGPGGTEAFF | TRBV12-3/TRBV12-4 | . | TRBJ1-1 | TRBD1
TGTGCCAGCAGTTCGTCAAACGTGGCTTCTTCGGAAAAACTGTTTTTT | CASSSSNVASSEKLFF | TRBV25-1 | many | TRBJ1-4 | .
TGTGCCAGCAGCCCTCCTCAGGGGCTCCGTTCACCCCTCCACTTT | CASSPPQGLRSPLHF | TRBV7-8 | . | TRBJ1-6 | .
TGTGCCATCAGTTACAGTAGACTAGCGGGAGAGCAGACCCAGTACTTC | CAISYSRLAGEQTQYF | TRBV6-5 | . | TRBJ2-5 | TRBD2
TGCAGTGCTAGAGGCGGGGGGGGGTCATCATCCTACGAGCAGTACTTC | CSARGGGGSSSYEQYF | TRBV20-1 | . | TRBJ2-7 | TRBD2
TGTGCCAGCAGATACAGGGGTGGGGAAGGAAGCGAGCAGTACTTC | CASRYRGGEGSEQYF | TRBV6-2/TRBV6-3 | . | TRBJ2-7 | TRBD1
TGTGCCACCAGCAGTGCCCGGGACAGCTACGAGCAGTACTTC | CATSSARDSYEQYF | TRBV15 | . | TRBJ2-7 | TRBD1
TGCAGCGTTGTTATGGGGGGCCCAGAGACCCAGTACTTC | CSVVMGGPETQYF | TRBV29-1 | . | TRBJ2-5 | .
TGTGCCAGCAGCCACCCGTGGCTCGAGCAGTACTTC | CASSHPWLEQYF | TRBV7-2 | many | TRBJ2-7 | .
TGTGCCAGCAGCAAAGAGGGGACAAGGAATGAAAAACTGTTTTTT | CASSKEGTRNEKLFF | TRBV25-1 | few | TRBJ1-4 | .
TGTGCCAGCAGTGAAAACATCCCAGCGGGCTATGGCTACACCTTC | CASSENIPAGYGYTF | TRBV2 | . | TRBJ1-2 | .
TGTGCCAGCAGCTTGTTGGGGGTCTATGGCTACACCTTC | CASSLLGVYGYTF | TRBV25-1 | few | TRBJ1-2 | .
TGTGCCAGTAATAAATTCGACCGGGATCACAATGGCTACACCTTC | CASNKFDRDHNGYTF | TRBV25-1 | . | TRBJ1-2 | .
TGTGCCCGCACCGGGACGGTGAACACTGAAGCTTTCTTT | CARTGTVNTEAFF | TRBV2 | once | TRBJ1-1 | .
TGTGCCAGCAGCTTAGAGGGGGCGCGGGGCTACACCTTC | CASSLEGARGYTF | TRBV7-9 | many | TRBJ1-2 | TRBD1
TGTGCCAGCAGCGTAGATCCAGGGGGCCGGAATTCACCCCTCCACTTT | CASSVDPGGRNSPLHF | TRBV9 | . | TRBJ1-6 | TRBD1
TGTGCCAGCAGCCTCCTCGAAGGGTACACCGGGGAGCTGTTTTTT | CASSLLEGYTGELFF | TRBV7-9 | few | TRBJ2-2 | .
TGCAGTGCTAGATCCGTCGGGGCTAACTATGGCTACACCTTC | CSARSVGANYGYTF | TRBV20-1 | . | TRBJ1-2 | .
TGCAGTGCTAACATAGACTGGAACACTGAAGCTTTCTTT | CSANIDWNTEAFF | TRBV20-1 | few | TRBJ1-1 | .
TGCGCCAGCAGTCCCGGGACCCGGGGGATTCAGTACTTC | CASSPGTRGIQYF | TRBV10-1 | . | TRBJ2-7 | .
TGTGCCACCGATATCGAGCGGGCGGACGAGCAGTACTTC | CATDIERADEQYF | TRBV12-3/TRBV12-4 | . | TRBJ2-7 | .
TGCAGCGTTGACACTCAAGAGACCCAGTACTTC | CSVDTQETQYF | TRBV29-1 | few | TRBJ2-5 | .
TGTGCCAGCAGACCTCAAGAGACCCAGTACTTC | CASRPQETQYF | TRBV6-5 | many | TRBJ2-5 | .
TGTGCCAGCAGCTTCGGCCAACCCGGGCTGACGGGCTACACCTTC | CASSFGQPGLTGYTF | TRBV7-8 | once | TRBJ1-2 | .
TGTGCCACCGAAAGCGGGAGTTGGTACAATGAGCAGTTCTTC | CATESGSWYNEQFF | TRBV7-2 | . | TRBJ2-1 | TRBD2
TGTGCCAGCAGCCGACTAGCGGGAGGTGGGGCCGGGGAGCTGTTTTTT | CASSRLAGGGAGELFF | TRBV7-7 | . | TRBJ2-2 | TRBD2
TGTGCCACCAGCAGGGGGACAGGGGACGGCTACACCTTC | CATSRGTGDGYTF | TRBV15 | . | TRBJ1-2 | TRBD1
TGTGCCAGCAGTTACCTCGGGGATGGTTACGAGCAGTACTTC | CASSYLGDGYEQYF | TRBV2 | . | TRBJ2-7 | .
TGTGCCAGCAGCGAATTGGGCACAGGCGGGTGGGAAAAACTGTTTTTT | CASSELGTGGWEKLFF | TRBV7-9 | few | TRBJ1-4 | .
TGTGCCAGCAGCTTAGTTCCGGGCGTGCAGTACTTC | CASSLVPGVQYF | TRBV7-2 | . | TRBJ2-7 | .
TGTGCCAGCAGCCTTGACACTGGGCTTGGAAACACCATATATTTT | CASSLDTGLGNTIYF | TRBV2 | many | TRBJ1-3 | .
TGCAGTGCTAGAGAAGGCGGGAGCTCCTACGAGCAGTACTTC | CSAREGGSSYEQYF | TRBV20-1 | few | TRBJ2-7 | TRBD2
TGTGCCAGCAGCTTACGGGGGACCAATGAAAAACTGTTTTTT | CASSLRGTNEKLFF | TRBV7-9 | many | TRBJ1-4 | .
TGTGCCCGAGCGGACACGGCCTACGAGCAGTACTTC | CARADTAYEQYF | TRBV7-3 | once | TRBJ2-7 | .
TGTGCCAGCAGCCTCCTTATAGGGACTACTAATGAAAAACTGTTTTTT | CASSLLIGTTNEKLFF | TRBV7-9 | . | TRBJ1-4 | .
TGTGCCAGCAGCTTAAGTGGGGACAACTCCTACGAGCAGTACTTC | CASSLSGDNSYEQYF | TRBV7-8 | . | TRBJ2-7 | .
TGTGCCAGCAGCGCGGACAGGGATAACACTGAAGCTTTCTTT | CASSADRDNTEAFF | TRBV9 | many | TRBJ1-1 | TRBD1
TGTGCCAGCAGCTTAGGGGGACCACGACGGGAGACCCAGTACTTC | CASSLGGPRRETQYF | TRBV7-2 | many | TRBJ2-5 | .
TGCAGTGCTAGAGACAGTTCCAATCAGCCCCAGCATTTT | CSARDSSNQPQHF | TRBV20-1 | few | TRBJ1-5 | .
TGCAGTGCTAGAGCCGGGACAGGGGATGGCTACACCTTC | CSARAGTGDGYTF | TRBV20-1 | . | TRBJ1-2 | TRBD1
TGTGCCATCGGGGACGGGGACTACGAGCAGTACTTC | CAIGDGDYEQYF | TRBV10-3 | . | TRBJ2-7 | .
TGTGCCACCCGGACCCTCAACTTATACGAGCAGTACTTC | CATRTLNLYEQYF | TRBV24-1 | . | TRBJ2-7 | .
TGTGCCAGCAGTGAATTCGGGGGGCTGAATTCACCCCTCCACTTT | CASSEFGGLNSPLHF | TRBV25-1 | . | TRBJ1-6 | .
TGTGCCAGCAGTTCCGAGGGGGTGAGGCTGAACACTGAAGCTTTCTTT | CASSSEGVRLNTEAFF | TRBV25-1 | . | TRBJ1-1 | .
TGTGCCAGCAATCCAAGGGTTGGCGGGGAGCTGTTTTTT | CASNPRVGGELFF | TRBV7-9 | many | TRBJ2-2 | .
TGTGCCAGCAGCTTAGATCGGACTAGCGGGAGTTCCTACGAGCAGTACTTC | CASSLDRTSGSSYEQYF | TRBV11-2 | . | TRBJ2-7 | TRBD2
TGCAGTGCTAGATTACATAACTATGGCTACACCTTC | CSARLHNYGYTF | TRBV20-1 | few | TRBJ1-2 | .
TGTGCCATCAGTGCGGCTACATACGAGCAGTACTTC | CAISAATYEQYF | TRBV10-3 | . | TRBJ2-7 | .